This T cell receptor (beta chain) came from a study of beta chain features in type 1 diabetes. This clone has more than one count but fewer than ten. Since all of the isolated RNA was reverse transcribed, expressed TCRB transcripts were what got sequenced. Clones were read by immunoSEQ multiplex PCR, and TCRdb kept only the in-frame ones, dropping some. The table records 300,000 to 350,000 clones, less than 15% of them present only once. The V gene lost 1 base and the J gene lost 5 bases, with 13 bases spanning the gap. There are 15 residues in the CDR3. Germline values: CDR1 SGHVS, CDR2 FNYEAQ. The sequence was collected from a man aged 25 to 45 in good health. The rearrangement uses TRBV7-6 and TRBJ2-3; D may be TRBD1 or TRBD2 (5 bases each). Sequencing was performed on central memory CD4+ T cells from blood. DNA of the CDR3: TGTGCCAGCAGCTTAGGCCAGGGTCGGGGAGATACGCAGTATTTT. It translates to CASSLGQGRGDTQYF. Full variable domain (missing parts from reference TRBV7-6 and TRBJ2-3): GAGVSQSPRYKVTKRGQDVALRCDPISGHVSLYWYRQALGQGPEFLTYFNYEAQQDKSGLPNDRFSAERPEGSISTLTIQRTEQRDSAMYRCASSLGQGRGDTQYFGPGTRLTVL.